The rows below give T cell receptor beta chains drawn from one sample of a study of blood T cell repertoires in COVID-19. Only in-frame clones appear in the TCRdb table, and some are missing; sequencing was by immunoSEQ multiplex PCR. The table includes under 250,000 clones, 85% to 90% detected once. Material for sequencing was peripheral blood. The receptors were sampled from a man older than 75 with acute or convalescent COVID-19. CDR3s include the opening cysteine and the closing phenylalanine or tryptophan. D genes are given only for firm matches. Size values are once, few and many counts, or a class for expanded clones, and some rows have none.

- | TRBJ2-5 | - | TRBV6-5 | TGTGCCAGCAGGTTTATTGCAGGCGAAGAGACCCAGTACTTC | CASRFIAGEETQYF
once | TRBJ2-7 | TRBD2 | TRBV29-1 | TGCAGCCCTTCAGGGACTAGGGGACGCGAGCAGTACTTC | CSPSGTRGREQYF
- | TRBJ1-2 | - | TRBV5-1 | TGCGCCAGCAGCGGGGTTCAGGGTAATAACTATGGCTACACCTTC | CASSGVQGNNYGYTF
once | TRBJ2-1 | - | TRBV11-2 | TGTGCCAGCAGCTTTCTACGGGGGTCCTACAATGAGCAGTTCTTC | CASSFLRGSYNEQFF
- | TRBJ2-1 | TRBD2 | TRBV28 | TGTGCCAGCAGACGGGGCTTGACTAGCGGGAGGGTAGTTGAGCAGTTCTTC | CASRRGLTSGRVVEQFF
- | TRBJ2-1 | - | TRBV10-3 | TGTGCCATCAGTGAGGGGTCTAGTCCCCACAATGAGCAGTTCTTC | CAISEGSSPHNEQFF
- | TRBJ1-1 | - | TRBV29-1 | TGCAGCGTTAGGAGTACGAACACTGAAGCTTTCTTT | CSVRSTNTEAFF
- | TRBJ2-7 | - | TRBV25-1 | TGTGCCAGCACCCCCGCAGGGCCAGTGGAAAACGAGCAGTACTTC | CASTPAGPVENEQYF
- | TRBJ2-2 | - | TRBV4-3 | TGCGCCAGCAGCCAAGACCCTACAGTGGACGGGGAGCTGTTTTTT | CASSQDPTVDGELFF
- | TRBJ2-1 | TRBD2 | TRBV28 | TGTGCCAGCATAACTAGCGGGAGGGCGTTTGAGCAGTTCTTC | CASITSGRAFEQFF
- | TRBJ1-1 | - | TRBV6-2/TRBV6-3 | TGTGCCAGCAGTTACGGAGGAATCACAGGGATAGGTTTCTTT | CASSYGGITGIGFF
- | TRBJ2-5 | TRBD2 | TRBV6-5 | TGTGCCAGCAGTTACTCGACTAGCGGGGCAGTCCAGTACTTC | CASSYSTSGAVQYF
- | TRBJ2-7 | - | TRBV19 | TGTGCCAGTAGTATAGCTCTTGGACAGAACTACGAGCAGTACTTC | CASSIALGQNYEQYF
- | TRBJ1-1 | - | TRBV7-8 | TGTGCCAGCAGCTCCACTGGGGCTTTGACTGAAGCTTTCTTT | CASSSTGALTEAFF
- | TRBJ1-1 | TRBD1 | TRBV27 | TGTGCCAGCAGTCCTCGGACAGGTAGCGCGAGTGAAGCTTTCTTT | CASSPRTGSASEAFF
- | TRBJ1-3 | - | TRBV3-1/TRBV3-2 | TGTGCCAGCAGATTCAGGGGAATCTACGGAAACACCATATATTTT | CASRFRGIYGNTIYF
few | TRBJ1-5 | TRBD1 | TRBV7-2 | TGTGCCAGCAGCTCGGGACAGCTGTTTAATCAGCCCCAGCATTTT | CASSSGQLFNQPQHF
- | TRBJ2-1 | TRBD2 | TRBV3-1/TRBV3-2 | TGTGCCAGCAGCCTTTGGACTAGCGGGGGCCCCAATGAGCAGTTCTTC | CASSLWTSGGPNEQFF
- | TRBJ1-6 | - | TRBV4-2 | TGTGCCAGCAGCCCCTTCAGGGATTCACCCCTCCACTTT | CASSPFRDSPLHF
few | TRBJ1-1 | - | TRBV18 | TGTGCCAGCTCTGTTTATCGGGGTATTTGGTTGACTGAAGCTTTCTTT | CASSVYRGIWLTEAFF
- | TRBJ2-5 | TRBD2 | TRBV5-1 | TGCGCCAGCAGCTTGGAGGCTAGCGGGGGGCCACGCCAAGAGACCCAGTACTTC | CASSLEASGGPRQETQYF
- | TRBJ2-4 | - | TRBV7-9 | TGTGCCAGCAGCCCCCCCGGGAACATTCAGTACTTC | CASSPPGNIQYF
- | TRBJ2-7 | TRBD1 | TRBV5-1 | TGCGCCAGCAGCCCTGAATTGGGACAGGGATCGTACGAGCAGTACTTC | CASSPELGQGSYEQYF
- | TRBJ2-3 | TRBD1 | TRBV29-1 | TGCAGCGTCCAAGGGACAGTTACTAGCACAGATACGCAGTATTTT | CSVQGTVTSTDTQYF
- | TRBJ2-2 | - | TRBV11-1 | TGTGCCAGCAGCTCAAGACTAGGGGTGGTCGGGGAGCTGTTTTTT | CASSSRLGVVGELFF
- | TRBJ2-2 | - | TRBV11-2 | TGTGCCAGCAGCTCGGGGGTCAACACCGGGGAGCTGTTTTTT | CASSSGVNTGELFF
- | TRBJ2-2 | - | TRBV7-8 | TGTGCCAGCACCCCCGGGGTGAACACCGGGGAGCTGTTTTTT | CASTPGVNTGELFF
- | TRBJ2-1 | - | TRBV6-5 | TGTGCCACCACGAGACCAGGGGAATACAATGAGCAGTTCTTC | CATTRPGEYNEQFF
once | TRBJ2-3 | - | TRBV5-1 | TGCGCCAGCAGCATGCAAGGGGGAGGCACAGATACGCAGTATTTT | CASSMQGGGTDTQYF
- | TRBJ1-1 | TRBD1 | TRBV19 | TGTGCCAGTAGTATTACGCCAGGGGGCAACACTGAAGCTTTCTTT | CASSITPGGNTEAFF
- | TRBJ1-1 | - | TRBV3-1/TRBV3-2 | TGTGCCAGCAGCCAAGGTAGGACTATGAACACTGAAGCTTTCTTT | CASSQGRTMNTEAFF
- | TRBJ1-1 | TRBD1 | TRBV28 | TGTGCCAGCAGTTTACCAGGGGGATCTGGTATAAGTGAAGCTTTCTTT | CASSLPGGSGISEAFF
- | TRBJ1-2 | - | TRBV4-3 | TGCGCCAGCAGCCAAACCCCCCGGGTTGGCTACACCTTC | CASSQTPRVGYTF
once | TRBJ1-1 | - | TRBV7-7 | TGTGCCAGCAGCGTGGACAGGAACACTGAAGCTTTCTTT | CASSVDRNTEAFF
- | TRBJ1-5 | - | TRBV19 | TGTGCCAGTAGTCGTTTACAGGGAGACCAGCCCCAGCATTTT | CASSRLQGDQPQHF
- | TRBJ2-7 | TRBD1 | TRBV15 | TGTGCCACCAGCTGGGACAGCTCCTACGAGCAGTACTTC | CATSWDSSYEQYF
- | TRBJ1-1 | TRBD1 | TRBV18 | TGTGCCAGCTCACCGGACAGGAAAAACACTGAAGCTTTCTTT | CASSPDRKNTEAFF